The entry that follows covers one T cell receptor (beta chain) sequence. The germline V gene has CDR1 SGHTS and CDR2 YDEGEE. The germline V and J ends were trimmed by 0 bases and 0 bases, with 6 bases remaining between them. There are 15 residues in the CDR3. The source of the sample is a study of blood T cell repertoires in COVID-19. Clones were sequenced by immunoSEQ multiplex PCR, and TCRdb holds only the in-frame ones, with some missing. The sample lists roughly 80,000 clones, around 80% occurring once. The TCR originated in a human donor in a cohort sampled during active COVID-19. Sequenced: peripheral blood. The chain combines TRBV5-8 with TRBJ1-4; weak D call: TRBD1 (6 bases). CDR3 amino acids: CASSLGTATNEKLFF. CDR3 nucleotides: TGTGCCAGCAGCTTGGGGACAGCAACTAATGAAAAACTGTTTTTT.